Below, 30 T cell receptor beta chains from the same sample are listed, as sequenced in a study of a mutant IDH1 vaccine in newly diagnosed glioma. These receptors' targets are unknown. Generated by immunoSEQ multiplex PCR, the TCRdb table keeps only in-frame clones and is missing some. The sample carries tens of thousands of clones, 90% to 95% recorded once. Specified time point: week 5, during vaccination. The content of each vaccine dose was 300 ug of mutant IDH1 20-mer peptide, and topical imiquimod accompanied it. The sample in question was PBMCs, obtained from a glioma patient whose treatment included an IDH1 peptide vaccine. Every receptor here comes from a woman aged 50 to 65 with glioma.

V usage is TRBV20-1 and J usage is TRBJ2-1, with D perhaps matching TRBD2 (6 bases). Between the trimmed V and J ends, which lost 6 bases and 8 bases, there was a span of 8 bases. CDR1 is DFQATT and CDR2 is SNEGSKA in the germline V gene (reference sequence). The CDR3 covers 10 residues. This CDR3 is CSAGRYEQFF. CDR3 in DNA: TGCAGTGCGGGGAGGTATGAGCAGTTCTTC.

This clone was found once. J is TRBJ1-1 and V is TRBV21-1. TRBV21-1 is a recognized pseudogene. The CDR3 is made up of 13 amino acids. The CDR3 DNA reads TGTGCCAGCAGCCCTCCTCTCACCCTACAAGCTTTCTTT. Protein: CASSPPLTLQAFF.

CDR3 sequence reads: CASRTATDSYGYTF. CDR3 sequence (DNA): TGTGCCAGCAGGACCGCAACAGATTCCTATGGCTACACCTTC. This chain joins TRBV25-1 and TRBJ1-2; D remains unclear. Deletions cut 6 bases from V and 4 bases from J, with 15 bases between. CDR1 MGHDK and CDR2 SYGVNS come from the germline V gene. The CDR3 covers 14 residues.

The chain employs TRBV6-6 and TRBJ2-5; 10 bases are a match to TRBD2. Trimming removed 7 bases from V and 6 bases from J; junction bases left unmatched: 8. Germline assignment: CDR1 MNHNY and CDR2 SVGAGI (reference sequence). The CDR3 runs to 14 residues. The CDR3 DNA reads as TGTGCCAGCATATCTAGCGGGGGATTAAAGACCCAGTACTTC. Amino acid sequence: CASISSGGLKTQYF.

The chain carries TRBV5-6 and TRBJ2-2; no definite D call. The CDR3 spans 17 residues. CDR1 and CDR2 from the germline V gene are SGHDT and YYEEEE. V was shortened by 5 bases and J by 5 bases, with 22 bases between the two germline ends. CDR3 in amino acids: CASRSIAQAGWTGELFF. The CDR3, as DNA: TGTGCCAGCAGATCTATTGCGCAGGCCGGATGGACCGGGGAGCTGTTTTTT. Looking up the rest from reference TRBV5-6 and TRBJ2-2 gives the full variable domain: DAGVTQSPTHLIKTRGQQVTLRCSPKSGHDTVSWYQQALGQGPQFIFQYYEEEERQRGNFPDRFSGHQFPNYSSELNVNALLLGDSALYLCASRSIAQAGWTGELFFGEGSRLTVL.

The V gene is TRBV28, the J gene TRBJ2-7; D is perhaps TRBD1 (6 bases). The germline V and J ends were trimmed by 6 bases and 4 bases, with 13 bases remaining between them. Germline assignment: CDR1 MDHEN and CDR2 SYDVKM. The CDR3 has 13 residues. The CDR3 DNA sequence: TGTGCCAGCAGGCCGGGACAAGCTTACGAGCAGTACTTC. It translates to CASRPGQAYEQYF. Variable domain in full (rest from reference TRBV28 and TRBJ2-7): DVKVTQSSRYLVKRTGEKVFLECVQDMDHENMFWYRQDPGLGLRLIYFSYDVKMKEKGDIPEGYSVSREKKERFSLILESASTNQTSMYLCASRPGQAYEQYFGPGTRLTVT.

V is TRBV27 and J is TRBJ2-7; D is possibly TRBD1 or TRBD2 (5 bases each). Per the germline V gene, CDR1 is MNHEY and CDR2 is SMNVEV (reference sequence). The CDR3 is 15 residues long. V lost 6 bases and J lost 0, with 15 bases in between. CDR3 sequence (DNA): TGTGCCAGCAGCCGAAAAGGGGACGGCTCCTACGAGCAGTACTTC. This codes for CASSRKGDGSYEQYF.

This chain uses TRBV11-2 with TRBJ2-1; TRBD2 matches at 11 bases. J gave up 0 bases and V 2 bases, and 0 bases lay outside the gene matches. The CDR3 totals 16 residues. CDR1 is SGHAT and CDR2 is FQNNGV in the germline V gene. CDR3 bases: TGTGCCAGCAGCTTAACTAGCGGGAGCTCCTACAATGAGCAGTTCTTC. It specifies CASSLTSGSSYNEQFF. The variable domain in full, with the rest retrieved from reference TRBV11-2 and TRBJ2-1, is EAGVAQSPRYKIIEKRQSVAFWCNPISGHATLYWYQQILGQGPKLLIQFQNNGVVDDSQLPKDRFSAERLKGVDSTLKIQPAKLEDSAVYLCASSLTSGSSYNEQFFGPGTRLTVL.

This rearrangement joins TRBV11-2 to TRBJ2-1; 9 bases are shared with TRBD1. The CDR3 sequence is 15 residues long. Germline V lookup: CDR1 SGHAT, CDR2 FQNNGV. Germline trimming cut 5 bases from V and 6 bases from J; bases unmatched to any gene: 8. In DNA form, the CDR3 reads TGTGCCAGCAGCCTAGGACAGGGGTGGAGCAATGAGCAGTTCTTC. This codes for CASSLGQGWSNEQFF.

The genes are TRBV4-2 and TRBJ1-1, with no clear D. The CDR3 runs 15 residues. V lost 4 bases to trimming and J lost 4 bases, with 16 bases between them. Looked up from germline, CDR1 is LGHNA and CDR2 is YNFKEQ. Written as DNA, the CDR3 is TGTGCCAGCAGCCCCGTAACCGGGGAGGGCACTGAAGCTTTCTTT. It yields the protein CASSPVTGEGTEAFF.

V and J are TRBV5-4 and TRBJ1-1; D may be TRBD1 (6 bases). Trimming shortened V by 3 bases and J by 4 bases, and 13 bases separated the two germline ends. In germline, CDR1 is SGHNT, CDR2 YYREEE (reference sequence). There are 14 residues in the CDR3. CDR3 protein: CASSSGQSGTEAFF. CDR3 DNA: TGTGCCAGCAGCTCAGGACAGTCGGGCACTGAAGCTTTCTTT.

The rearrangement joins TRBV6-5 to TRBJ2-7; D unclear. Trimming stripped 0 bases from V and 2 bases from J, with 14 bases between. The CDR3 spans 16 residues. From germline, CDR1 is MNHEY and CDR2 SVGAGI. This CDR3 is CASSYSVEFVAYEQYF. In DNA form, the CDR3 reads TGTGCCAGCAGTTACTCGGTCGAATTCGTGGCCTACGAGCAGTACTTC.

The J gene is TRBJ2-1, the V gene TRBV18, with TRBD2 matching 9 bases. CDR1 is KGHSH, CDR2 LQKENI, per germline. The CDR3 is 15 residues long. V gave up 1 base and J gave up 9 bases; unmatched junction bases: 7. The CDR3 DNA reads TGTGCCAGCTCACCACGACTAGCGGAACTCAGTGAGCAGTTCTTC. Translating it yields CASSPRLAELSEQFF. The full variable domain, with the rest looked up from reference TRBV18 and TRBJ2-1, is NAGVMQNPRHLVRRRGQEARLRCSPMKGHSHVYWYRQLPEEGLKFMVYLQKENIIDESGMPKERFSAEFPKEGPSILRIQQVVRGDSAAYFCASSPRLAELSEQFFGPGTRLTVL.

The genes are TRBV28 and TRBJ1-1; possibly TRBD1 for D (6 bases). V lost 5 bases to trimming and J lost 0 bases, with 16 bases between them. Germline V lookup: CDR1 MDHEN, CDR2 SYDVKM. The CDR3 totals 16 residues. CDR3 coding DNA: TGTGCCAGCAGTATCGGGGGGGGCAGGCTGAACACTGAAGCTTTCTTT. Translating gives CASSIGGGRLNTEAFF. Full variable domain (missing parts from reference TRBV28 and TRBJ1-1): DVKVTQSSRYLVKRTGEKVFLECVQDMDHENMFWYRQDPGLGLRLIYFSYDVKMKEKGDIPEGYSVSREKKERFSLILESASTNQTSMYLCASSIGGGRLNTEAFFGQGTRLTVV.

Written as DNA, the CDR3 is TGCAGCGTTTCTGGACGGTACACAGATACGCAGTATTTT. Encoded protein: CSVSGRYTDTQYF. The chain links TRBV29-1 to TRBJ2-3; no definite D call. The CDR3 consists of 13 residues. The V and J ends lost 5 bases and 2 bases respectively, with 11 bases between them. CDR1 is SQVTM, CDR2 ANQGSEA, per germline.

V gene TRBV28 combines with J gene TRBJ2-7; TRBD1 matches 8 bases. Unmatched junction bases numbered 4, after V lost 3 bases and J lost 3 bases. The V gene's germline CDR1 is MDHEN and CDR2 SYDVKM. The CDR3 runs to 14 residues. The CDR3 is CASSLRGQVYEQYF. Here the CDR3 DNA reads TGTGCCAGCAGTTTGAGGGGACAGGTCTACGAGCAGTACTTC.

This chain links TRBV6-6 with TRBJ2-2; D might be TRBD1 (5 bases). The CDR3 consists of 15 residues. Trimming removed 7 bases from V and 2 bases from J, with 14 bases in between. Germline values: CDR1 MNHNY, CDR2 SVGAGI (reference sequence). This CDR3 is CASIHGTGNTGELFF. DNA for the CDR3: TGTGCCAGCATCCACGGTACAGGAAACACCGGGGAGCTGTTTTTT.

The chain has TRBV5-6 and TRBJ1-2; 7 bases agree with TRBD1. Losses at the gene ends were 0 bases for V and 7 bases for J; bases not matched to a gene: 6. The CDR3 is made up of 14 amino acids. Germline V gene lookup returns CDR1 SGHDT and CDR2 YYEEEE. CDR3 in DNA: TGTGCCAGCAGCTTGGGGACAGGAGCTTCTGGCTACACCTTC. Amino acids: CASSLGTGASGYTF.

Only one count was recorded for this clone. This chain joins TRBV10-2 and TRBJ1-2; no clear D gene. The CDR3 length is 13 residues. The V end was cut by 4 bases, the J end by 8 bases, with 14 bases between. From germline, CDR1 is WSHSY and CDR2 SAAADI. For the CDR3, the DNA is TGCGCCAGCAGTGGGGCAGCGACTTCGGGCTACACCTTC. As protein: CASSGAATSGYTF.

This clone is medium-sized by share. J is TRBJ1-1 and V is TRBV7-9, with D possibly being TRBD1 (6 bases). The CDR3 has 13 amino acids. Trimming removed 4 bases at V and 4 bases at J, with 10 bases between. Germline CDR1 is SEHNR and CDR2 is FQNEAQ (reference sequence). CDR3: CASSSRGPTEAFF. The CDR3 nucleotides are TGTGCCAGCAGCTCCAGGGGCCCCACTGAAGCTTTCTTT.

This chain connects TRBV5-1 to TRBJ2-3, with D possibly matching TRBD1 (6 bases). Germline lookup yields CDR1 SGHRS and CDR2 YFSETQ. CDR3 length: 16 residues. Trimming took 4 bases from V and 1 from J, leaving 16 bases between them. This CDR3 is CASSRAAGVGTDTQYF. For the CDR3, the DNA is TGCGCCAGCAGCCGGGCGGCAGGGGTCGGCACAGATACGCAGTATTTT.

This chain joins TRBV20-1 and TRBJ2-7; D ambiguous. This CDR3 contains 11 residues. Trimming left V 3 bases short and J 4 bases short, with 7 bases between. Germline CDR1 DFQATT, CDR2 SNEGSKA (reference sequence). This chain's CDR3 is CSARALYEQYF. CDR3 nucleotide sequence: TGCAGTGCTAGGGCTTTGTACGAGCAGTACTTC.

This chain connects TRBV18 to TRBJ2-6; the D is unclear. Germline CDR1 is KGHSH and CDR2 is LQKENI. The CDR3 has 14 amino acids. Trimming pared 4 bases from V and 0 bases from J, leaving 4 bases between. CDR3 DNA sequence: TGTGCCAGCTCACAGGGCTCTGGGGCCAACGTCCTGACTTTC. Translating it yields CASSQGSGANVLTF. The full variable domain, its missing parts supplied by reference TRBV18 and TRBJ2-6, is NAGVMQNPRHLVRRRGQEARLRCSPMKGHSHVYWYRQLPEEGLKFMVYLQKENIIDESGMPKERFSAEFPKEGPSILRIQQVVRGDSAAYFCASSQGSGANVLTFGAGSRLTVL.

The chain employs TRBV29-1 and TRBJ1-1, with 7 bases that match TRBD1. V lost 3 bases and J lost 4; bases outside the gene matches: 5. The CDR3 loop spans 13 amino acids. Germline values: CDR1 SQVTM, CDR2 ANQGSEA. CDR3 DNA sequence: TGCAGCGTTGATGGACAGGAGGTCACTGAAGCTTTCTTT. Translation gives CSVDGQEVTEAFF.

This sequence joins TRBV6-1 and TRBJ2-6, with D unclear. V was cut by 7 bases and J by 0 bases, with 10 bases left in between. Germline CDR1 MNHNS, CDR2 SASEGT. The CDR3 spans 15 residues. The CDR3 is CASIGRTSGANVLTF. CDR3 nucleotide sequence: TGTGCCAGCATAGGGCGGACCTCTGGGGCCAACGTCCTGACTTTC.

This chain links TRBV5-4 with TRBJ1-3; TRBD1 agrees at 8 bases. This CDR3 is built from 13 residues. The ends lost 3 bases at V and 4 bases at J; junction bases unmatched: 0. Germline CDR1 is SGHNT and CDR2 is YYREEE (reference sequence). The CDR3 DNA sequence: TGTGCCAGCAGCTGGACAGGGGGAAACACCATATATTTT. Translating gives CASSWTGGNTIYF.

This clone was counted between two and nine times. The chain is built from TRBV18 and TRBJ1-1; D possibly corresponds to TRBD1 (5 bases). This CDR3 has 16 residues. In germline, CDR1 is KGHSH, CDR2 LQKENI. The V and J ends lost 6 bases and 3 bases respectively, with 20 bases between them. The CDR3 loop reads CASSQQPQGRDTEAFF. The DNA of the CDR3 is TGTGCCAGCTCTCAACAGCCGCAGGGCCGAGACACTGAAGCTTTCTTT.

This chain uses TRBV5-4 with TRBJ1-1; tentative D call: TRBD1 (5 bases). This CDR3 comprises 14 residues. The germline V gene encodes CDR1 SGHNT and CDR2 YYREEE (reference sequence). Trimming removed 0 bases from V and 3 bases from J, with 9 bases in between. The CDR3 DNA is TGTGCCAGCAGCTTGGCGGGGGGGGACACTGAAGCTTTCTTT. It codes for CASSLAGGDTEAFF.

The chain combines TRBV30 with TRBJ2-2, with 9 bases lining up with TRBD1. V shed 0 bases, J shed 7 bases, and the junction held 6 bases outside the gene matches. CDR1 is GTSNPN, CDR2 SVGIG, per germline (reference sequence). The CDR3 runs to 15 residues. The chain's CDR3 is CAWSVPTGGYGELFF. For the CDR3, the DNA is TGTGCCTGGAGTGTACCTACAGGGGGCTACGGGGAGCTGTTTTTT. The entire variable domain, with the rest obtained from reference TRBV30 and TRBJ2-2, is as follows: SQTIHQWPATLVQPVGSPLSLECTVEGTSNPNLYWYRQAAGRGLQLLFYSVGIGQISSEVPQNLSASRPQDRQFILSSKKLLLSDSGFYLCAWSVPTGGYGELFFGEGSRLTVL.

This chain connects TRBV15 to TRBJ1-4, with D possibly being TRBD1 (5 bases). The CDR3 length is 12 residues. The germline V gene encodes CDR1 LNHNV and CDR2 YYDKDF (reference sequence). V lost 1 base and J lost 13, with 10 bases in between. In DNA, the CDR3 is TGTGCCACCAGCAGAGTAACCGGGGGACTGTTTTTT. The encoded protein is CATSRVTGGLFF.